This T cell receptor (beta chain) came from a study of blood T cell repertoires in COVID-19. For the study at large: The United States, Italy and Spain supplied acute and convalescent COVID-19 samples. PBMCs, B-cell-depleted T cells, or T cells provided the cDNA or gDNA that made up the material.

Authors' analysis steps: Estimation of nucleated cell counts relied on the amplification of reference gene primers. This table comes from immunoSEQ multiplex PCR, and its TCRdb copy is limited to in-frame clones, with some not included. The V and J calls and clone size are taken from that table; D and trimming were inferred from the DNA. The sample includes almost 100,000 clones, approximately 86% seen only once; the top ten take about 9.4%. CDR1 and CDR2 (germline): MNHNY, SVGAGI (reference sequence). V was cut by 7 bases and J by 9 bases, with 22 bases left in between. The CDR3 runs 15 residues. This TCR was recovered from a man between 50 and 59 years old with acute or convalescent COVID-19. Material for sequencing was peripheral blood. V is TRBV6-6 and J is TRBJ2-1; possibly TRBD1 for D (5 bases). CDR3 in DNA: TGTGCCAGCATAGGGTCAGGGCGTATTTTGAGTGAGCAGTTCTTC. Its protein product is CASIGSGRILSEQFF.